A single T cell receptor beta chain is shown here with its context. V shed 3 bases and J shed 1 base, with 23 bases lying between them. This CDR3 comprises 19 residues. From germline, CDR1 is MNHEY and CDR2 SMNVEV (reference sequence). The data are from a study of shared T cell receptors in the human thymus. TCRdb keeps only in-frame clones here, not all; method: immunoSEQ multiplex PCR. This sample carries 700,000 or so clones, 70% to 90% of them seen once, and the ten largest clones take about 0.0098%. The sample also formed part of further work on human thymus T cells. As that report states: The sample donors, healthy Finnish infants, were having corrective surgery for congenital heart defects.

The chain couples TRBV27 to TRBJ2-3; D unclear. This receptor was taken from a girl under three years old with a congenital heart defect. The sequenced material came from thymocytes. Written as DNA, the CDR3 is TGTGCCAGCAGTTTCACGCCCCTTTTACACGAATCCTGCACAGATACGCAGTATTTT. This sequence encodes CASSFTPLLHESCTDTQYF.